A single TCR beta chain is shown here with its context. Its antigen is as yet unknown. This entry comes from a study of cytomegalovirus exposure and HLA in healthy donors. Study conclusions and caveats: Segments of the TCR beta V type were, in most cases, productive about 90% or about 30% of the time in an earlier analysis. Cytomegalovirus status was reportedly diagnosed by the classifier with high specificity and sensitivity.

The CDR3 has 16 amino acids. From germline, CDR1 is WSHSY and CDR2 SAAADI. J was trimmed by 5 bases and V by 6 bases; bases with no gene match: 13. Primers: 60 Vbeta forward and 13 Jbeta reverse. Clones were sequenced by immunoSEQ multiplex PCR, and TCRdb holds only the in-frame ones, with some missing. Of about 200,000 clones listed, 82% are singletons. Nominal health characterized the donors when sampled, though unrecorded immune exposures were likely. Sequenced input: PBMCs. This TCR was recovered from a woman in her 50s in good health and CMV-seropositive. The chain employs TRBV10-2 and TRBJ2-5; 9 bases are a match to TRBD2. CDR3 sequence (DNA): TGCGCCAGCAGCCGGGAGGGCGGGGGGGCCCATGAGACCCAGTACTTC. Translated: CASSREGGGAHETQYF.